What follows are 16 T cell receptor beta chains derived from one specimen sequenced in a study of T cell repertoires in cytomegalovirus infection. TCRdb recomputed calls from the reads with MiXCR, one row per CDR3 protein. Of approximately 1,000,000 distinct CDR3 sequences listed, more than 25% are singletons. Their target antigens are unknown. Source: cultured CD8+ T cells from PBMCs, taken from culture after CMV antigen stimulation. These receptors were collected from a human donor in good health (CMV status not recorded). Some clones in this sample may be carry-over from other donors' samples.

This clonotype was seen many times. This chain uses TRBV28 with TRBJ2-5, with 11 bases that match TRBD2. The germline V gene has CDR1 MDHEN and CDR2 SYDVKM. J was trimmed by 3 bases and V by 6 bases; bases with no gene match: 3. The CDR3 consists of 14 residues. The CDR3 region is CASRPLAGEETQYF. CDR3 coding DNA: TGTGCCAGCAGACCACTAGCGGGGGAAGAGACCCAGTACTTC.

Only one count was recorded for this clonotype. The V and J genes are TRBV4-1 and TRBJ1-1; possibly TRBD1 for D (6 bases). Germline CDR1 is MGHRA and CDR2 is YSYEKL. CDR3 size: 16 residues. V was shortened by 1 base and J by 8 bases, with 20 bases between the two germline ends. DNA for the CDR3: TGCGCCAGCAGCCAAGGACGGATGTACATGGGGGCCGAAGCTTTCTTT. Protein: CASSQGRMYMGAEAFF.

CDR3 residues: CAVLGTGGFSGANVLTF. In DNA, the CDR3 is TGTGCCGTGTTGGGGACAGGGGGCTTCTCTGGGGCCAACGTCCTGACTTTC. This rearrangement joins TRBV10-3 to TRBJ2-6; 12 bases line up with TRBD1. Germline loops: CDR1 ENHRY, CDR2 SYGVKD. The V gene end was trimmed by 11 bases and the J gene end by 0 bases; junction bases not matched to a gene: 8. This CDR3 contains 17 residues.

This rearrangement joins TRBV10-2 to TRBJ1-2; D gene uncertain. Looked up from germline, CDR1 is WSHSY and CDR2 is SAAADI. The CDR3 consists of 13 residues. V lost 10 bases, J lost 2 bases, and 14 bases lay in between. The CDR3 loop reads CATKERQNYGYTF. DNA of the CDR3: TGCGCCACCAAAGAGAGGCAGAACTATGGCTACACCTTC.

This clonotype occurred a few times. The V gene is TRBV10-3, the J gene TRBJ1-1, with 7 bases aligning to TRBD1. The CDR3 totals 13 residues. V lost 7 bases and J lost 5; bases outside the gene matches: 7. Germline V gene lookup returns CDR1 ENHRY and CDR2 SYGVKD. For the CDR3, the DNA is TGTGCCATCAAAGAAGCAGGGGGAACTGAAGCTTTCTTT. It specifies CAIKEAGGTEAFF.

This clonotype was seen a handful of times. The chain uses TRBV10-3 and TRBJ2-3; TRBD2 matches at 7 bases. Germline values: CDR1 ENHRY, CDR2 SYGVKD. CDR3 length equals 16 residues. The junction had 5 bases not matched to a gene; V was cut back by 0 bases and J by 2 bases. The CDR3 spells CAISESGGGFTDTQYF. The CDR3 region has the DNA TGTGCCATCAGTGAGTCAGGCGGGGGTTTCACAGATACGCAGTATTTT.

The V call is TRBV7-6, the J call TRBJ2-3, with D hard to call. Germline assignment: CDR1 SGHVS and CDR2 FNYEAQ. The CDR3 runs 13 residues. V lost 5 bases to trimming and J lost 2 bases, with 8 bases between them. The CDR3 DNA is TGTGCCAGCAGCCACGACCTCACAGATACGCAGTATTTT. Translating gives CASSHDLTDTQYF.

CDR3 nucleotide sequence: TGTGTCAGCAGAGAGACAGGACAGGGGGCTTACGAGCAGTACGTC. This encodes CVSRETGQGAYEQYV. The chain carries TRBV6-1 and TRBJ2-7, with TRBD1 matching over 11 bases. CDR3 length: 15 residues. Germline loops: CDR1 MNHNS, CDR2 SASEGT.

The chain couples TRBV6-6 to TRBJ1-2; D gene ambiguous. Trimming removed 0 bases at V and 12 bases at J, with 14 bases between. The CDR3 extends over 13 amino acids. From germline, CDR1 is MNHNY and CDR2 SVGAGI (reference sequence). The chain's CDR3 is CASSYSTADHDTF. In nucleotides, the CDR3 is TGTGCCAGCAGTTACTCGACGGCGGACCATGACACCTTC.

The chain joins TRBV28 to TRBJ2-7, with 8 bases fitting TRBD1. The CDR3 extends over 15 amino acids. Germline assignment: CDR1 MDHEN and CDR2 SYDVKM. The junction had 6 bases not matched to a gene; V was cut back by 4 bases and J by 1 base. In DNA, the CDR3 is TGTGCCAGCAGTTCGCGGACAGGGAGGTCCTACGAGCAGTACGTC. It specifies CASSSRTGRSYEQYV.

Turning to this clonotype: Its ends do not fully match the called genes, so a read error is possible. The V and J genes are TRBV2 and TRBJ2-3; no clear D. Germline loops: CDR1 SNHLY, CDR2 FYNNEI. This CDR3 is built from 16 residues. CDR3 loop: CASSDDPRAPTDTQCF. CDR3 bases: TGTGCCAGCAGTGATGACCCTAGGGCCCCCACAGATACGCAGTGTTTT. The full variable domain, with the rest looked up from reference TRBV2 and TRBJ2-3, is EPEVTQTPSHQVTQMGQEVILRCVPISNHLYFYWYRQILGQKVEFLVSFYNNEISEKSEIFDDQFSVERPDGSNFTLKIRSTKLEDSAMYFCASSDDPRAPTDTQCFGPGTRLTVL.

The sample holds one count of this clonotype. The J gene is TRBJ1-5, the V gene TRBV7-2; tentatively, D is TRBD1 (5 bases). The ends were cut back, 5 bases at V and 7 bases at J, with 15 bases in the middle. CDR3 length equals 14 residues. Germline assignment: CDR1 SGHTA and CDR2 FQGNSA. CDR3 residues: CASSPSGGKQPQHF. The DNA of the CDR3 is TGTGCCAGCAGCCCAAGTGGGGGGAAACAGCCCCAGCATTTT.

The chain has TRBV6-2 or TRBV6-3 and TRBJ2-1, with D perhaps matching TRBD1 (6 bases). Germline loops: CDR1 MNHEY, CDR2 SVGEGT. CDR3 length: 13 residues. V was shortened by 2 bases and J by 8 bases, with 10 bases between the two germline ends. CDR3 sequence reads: CASSYQGLDEQFF. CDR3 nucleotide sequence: TGTGCCAGCAGTTACCAGGGGTTAGATGAGCAGTTCTTC.

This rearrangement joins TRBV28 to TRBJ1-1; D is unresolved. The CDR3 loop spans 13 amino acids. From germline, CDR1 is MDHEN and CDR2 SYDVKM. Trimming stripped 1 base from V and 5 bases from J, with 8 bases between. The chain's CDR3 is CASSLLQRTEAFF. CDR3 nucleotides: TGTGCCAGCAGTTTATTACAGAGGACTGAAGCTTTCTTT.

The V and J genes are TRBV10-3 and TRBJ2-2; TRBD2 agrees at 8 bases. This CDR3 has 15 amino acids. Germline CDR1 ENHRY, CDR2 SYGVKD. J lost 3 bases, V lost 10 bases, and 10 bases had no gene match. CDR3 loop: CANSGASPDTGELFF. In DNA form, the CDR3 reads TGTGCCAATAGCGGGGCCTCCCCGGACACCGGGGAGCTGTTTTTT.

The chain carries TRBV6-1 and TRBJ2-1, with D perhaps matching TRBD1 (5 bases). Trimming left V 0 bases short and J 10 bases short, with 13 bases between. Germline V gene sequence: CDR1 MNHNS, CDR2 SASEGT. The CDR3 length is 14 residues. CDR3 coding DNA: TGTGCCAGCAGTGAAGCGTGGGGCCCAATAGAGCAGTTCTTC. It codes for CASSEAWGPIEQFF.